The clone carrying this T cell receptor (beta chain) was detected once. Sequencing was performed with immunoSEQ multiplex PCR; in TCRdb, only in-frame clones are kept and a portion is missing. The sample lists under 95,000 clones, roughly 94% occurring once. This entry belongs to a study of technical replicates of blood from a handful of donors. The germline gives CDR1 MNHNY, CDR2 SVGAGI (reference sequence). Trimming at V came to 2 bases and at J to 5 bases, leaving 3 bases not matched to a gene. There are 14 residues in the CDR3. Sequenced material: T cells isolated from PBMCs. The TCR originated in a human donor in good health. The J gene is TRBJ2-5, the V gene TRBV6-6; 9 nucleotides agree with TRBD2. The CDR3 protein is CASSYASGIETQYF. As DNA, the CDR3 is TGTGCCAGCAGTTACGCTAGCGGGATTGAGACCCAGTACTTC.